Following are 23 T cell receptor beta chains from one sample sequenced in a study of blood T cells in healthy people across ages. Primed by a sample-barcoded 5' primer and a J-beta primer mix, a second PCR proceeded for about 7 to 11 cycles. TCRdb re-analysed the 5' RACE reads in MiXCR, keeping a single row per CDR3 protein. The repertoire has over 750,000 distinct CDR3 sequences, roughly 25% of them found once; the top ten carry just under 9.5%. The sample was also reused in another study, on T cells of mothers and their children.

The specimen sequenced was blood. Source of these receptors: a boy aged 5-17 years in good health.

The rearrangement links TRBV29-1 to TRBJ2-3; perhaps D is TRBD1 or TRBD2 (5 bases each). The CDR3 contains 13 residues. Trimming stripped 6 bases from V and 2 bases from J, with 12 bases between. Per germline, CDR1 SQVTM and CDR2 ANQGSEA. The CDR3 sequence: CSVKGTNTDTQYF. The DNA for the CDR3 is TGCAGCGTAAAGGGGACCAACACAGATACGCAGTATTTT.

This CDR3 reads CSLTRGGVNTEAFF. Here the CDR3 DNA reads TGCAGCCTAACAAGGGGGGGGGTGAACACTGAAGCTTTCTTT. This chain joins TRBV29-1 and TRBJ1-1, with D possibly TRBD1 on 6 matching bases. Germline V CDR1 and CDR2: SQVTM, ANQGSEA. The V end was cut by 8 bases, the J end by 0 bases, with 16 bases between. This CDR3 region has 14 residues.

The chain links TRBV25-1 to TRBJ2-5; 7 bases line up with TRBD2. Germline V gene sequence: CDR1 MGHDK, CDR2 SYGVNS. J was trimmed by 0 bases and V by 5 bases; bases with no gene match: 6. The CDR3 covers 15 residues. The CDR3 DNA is TGTGCCAGCAGTACCCTAGCGGTCCACCAAGAGACCCAGTACTTC. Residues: CASSTLAVHQETQYF.

The CDR3 nucleotides are TGCAGTGCAATCAACCCGGGACACCCCTACAATGAGCAGTTCTTC. It is translated as CSAINPGHPYNEQFF. The rearrangement links TRBV20-1 to TRBJ2-5; D is perhaps TRBD1 (6 bases). The J call may be mistaken, given a closer DNA end match to TRBJ2-1. CDR3 size: 15 residues. CDR1 DFQATT and CDR2 SNEGSKA come from the germline V gene (reference sequence).

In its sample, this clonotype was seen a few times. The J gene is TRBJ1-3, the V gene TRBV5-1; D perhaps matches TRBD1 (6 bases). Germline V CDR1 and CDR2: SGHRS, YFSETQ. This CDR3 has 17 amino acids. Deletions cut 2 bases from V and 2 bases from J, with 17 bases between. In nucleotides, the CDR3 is TGCGCCAGCAGCTTAGCCGGGACATTCGATGCTGGAAACACCATATATTTT. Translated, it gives CASSLAGTFDAGNTIYF.

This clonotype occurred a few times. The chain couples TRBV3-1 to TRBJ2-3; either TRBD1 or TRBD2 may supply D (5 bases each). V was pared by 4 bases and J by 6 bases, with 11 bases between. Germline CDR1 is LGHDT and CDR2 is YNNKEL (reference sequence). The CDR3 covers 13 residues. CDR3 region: CASSLSGDDTQYF. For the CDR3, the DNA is TGTGCCAGCAGCCTATCCGGGGACGATACGCAGTATTTT.

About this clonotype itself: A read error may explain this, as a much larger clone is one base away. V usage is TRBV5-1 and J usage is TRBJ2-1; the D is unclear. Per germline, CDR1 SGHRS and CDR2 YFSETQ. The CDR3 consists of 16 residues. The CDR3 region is CASSLFVGSSYSEQFF. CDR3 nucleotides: TGCGCCAGCAGCTTGTTTGTCGGCAGCTCCTACAGTGAGCAGTTCTTC.

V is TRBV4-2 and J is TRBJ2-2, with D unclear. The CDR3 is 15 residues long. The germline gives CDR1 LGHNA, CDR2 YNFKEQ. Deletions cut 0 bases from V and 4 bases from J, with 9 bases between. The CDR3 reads CASSQEGQSTGELFF. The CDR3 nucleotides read TGTGCCAGCAGCCAAGAAGGGCAAAGCACCGGGGAGCTGTTTTTT.

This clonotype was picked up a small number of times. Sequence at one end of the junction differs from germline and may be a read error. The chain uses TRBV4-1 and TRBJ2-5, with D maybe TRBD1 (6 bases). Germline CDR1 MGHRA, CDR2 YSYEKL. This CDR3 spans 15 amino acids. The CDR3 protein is CAGSQTGTELETQYF. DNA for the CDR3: TGCGCCGGCAGCCAAACAGGGACGGAACTGGAGACCCAGTACTTC.

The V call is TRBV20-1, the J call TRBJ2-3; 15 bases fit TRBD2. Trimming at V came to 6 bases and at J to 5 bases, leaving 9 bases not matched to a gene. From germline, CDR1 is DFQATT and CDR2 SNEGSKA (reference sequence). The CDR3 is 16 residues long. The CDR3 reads CSATSGLAGGIDTQYF. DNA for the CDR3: TGCAGTGCCACCAGCGGACTAGCGGGGGGGATAGATACGCAGTATTTT.

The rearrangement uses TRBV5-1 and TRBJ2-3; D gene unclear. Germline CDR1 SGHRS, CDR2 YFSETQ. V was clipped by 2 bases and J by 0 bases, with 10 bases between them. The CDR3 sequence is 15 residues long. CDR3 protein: CASSFDTPSTDTQYF. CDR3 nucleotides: TGCGCCAGCAGCTTCGACACACCTAGCACAGATACGCAGTATTTT.

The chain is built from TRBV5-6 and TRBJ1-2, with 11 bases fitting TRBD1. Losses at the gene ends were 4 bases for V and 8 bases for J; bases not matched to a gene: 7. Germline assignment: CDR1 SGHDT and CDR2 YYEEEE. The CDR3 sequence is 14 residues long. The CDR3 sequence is CASSTDRGRRGYTF. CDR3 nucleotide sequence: TGTGCCAGCAGCACGGACAGGGGGCGTCGCGGCTACACCTTC.

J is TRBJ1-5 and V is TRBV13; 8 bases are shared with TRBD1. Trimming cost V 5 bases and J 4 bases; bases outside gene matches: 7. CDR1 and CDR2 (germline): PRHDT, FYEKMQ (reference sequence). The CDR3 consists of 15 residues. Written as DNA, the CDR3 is TGTGCCAGCAGCCAGGACAGGGCCCAAAATCAGCCCCAGCATTTT. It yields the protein CASSQDRAQNQPQHF.

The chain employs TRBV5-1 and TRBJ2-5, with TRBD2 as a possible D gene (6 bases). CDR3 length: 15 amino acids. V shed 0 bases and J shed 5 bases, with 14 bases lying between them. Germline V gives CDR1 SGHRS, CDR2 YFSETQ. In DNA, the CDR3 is TGCGCCAGCAGCTTGGTGGAGGGGATCGGCGAGACCCAGTACTTC. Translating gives CASSLVEGIGETQYF.

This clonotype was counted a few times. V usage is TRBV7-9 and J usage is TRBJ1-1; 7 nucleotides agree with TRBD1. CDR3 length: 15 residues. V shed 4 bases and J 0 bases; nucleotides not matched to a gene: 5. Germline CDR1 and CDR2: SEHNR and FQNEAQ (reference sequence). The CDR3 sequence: CASSSRTGMNTEAFF. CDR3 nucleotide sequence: TGTGCCAGCAGCTCGCGGACAGGAATGAACACTGAAGCTTTCTTT.

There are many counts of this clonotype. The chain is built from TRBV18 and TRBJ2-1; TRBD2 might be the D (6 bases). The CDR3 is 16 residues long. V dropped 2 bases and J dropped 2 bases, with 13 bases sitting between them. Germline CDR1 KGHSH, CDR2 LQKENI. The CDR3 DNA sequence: TGTGCCAGCTCACCATCCCGGGACTCTGCCTACAATGAGCAGTTCTTC. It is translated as CASSPSRDSAYNEQFF.

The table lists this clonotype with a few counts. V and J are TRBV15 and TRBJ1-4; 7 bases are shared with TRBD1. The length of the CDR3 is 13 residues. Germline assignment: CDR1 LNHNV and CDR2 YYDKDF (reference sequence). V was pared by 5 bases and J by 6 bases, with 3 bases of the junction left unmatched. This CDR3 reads CATSRGTDEKLFF. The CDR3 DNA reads TGTGCCACCAGCCGGGGGACAGATGAAAAACTGTTTTTT.

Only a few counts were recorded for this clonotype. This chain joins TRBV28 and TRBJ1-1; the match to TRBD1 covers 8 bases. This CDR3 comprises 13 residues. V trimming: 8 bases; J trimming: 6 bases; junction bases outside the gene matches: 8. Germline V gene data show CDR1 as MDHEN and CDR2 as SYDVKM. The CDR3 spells CASSQGARPEAFF. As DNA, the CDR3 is TGTGCCAGCTCTCAGGGGGCAAGGCCTGAAGCTTTCTTT.

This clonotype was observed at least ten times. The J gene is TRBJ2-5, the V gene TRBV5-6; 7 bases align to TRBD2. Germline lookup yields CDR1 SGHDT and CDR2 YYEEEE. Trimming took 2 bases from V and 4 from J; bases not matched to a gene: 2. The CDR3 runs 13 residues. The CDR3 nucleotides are TGTGCCAGCAGCTTATCTAGCGGAGAGACCCAGTACTTC. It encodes CASSLSSGETQYF.

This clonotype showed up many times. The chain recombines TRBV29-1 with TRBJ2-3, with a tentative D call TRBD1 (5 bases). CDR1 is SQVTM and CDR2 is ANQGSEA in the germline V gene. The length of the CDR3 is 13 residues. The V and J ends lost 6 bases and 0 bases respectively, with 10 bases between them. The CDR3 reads CSVKGRSTDTQYF. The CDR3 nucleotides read TGCAGCGTCAAGGGGCGGAGCACAGATACGCAGTATTTT.

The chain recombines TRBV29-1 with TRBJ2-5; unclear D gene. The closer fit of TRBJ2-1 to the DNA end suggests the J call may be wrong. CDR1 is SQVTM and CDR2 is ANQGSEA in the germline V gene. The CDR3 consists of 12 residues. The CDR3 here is CSVGELDNEQFF. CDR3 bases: TGCAGCGTTGGAGAGCTTGACAATGAGCAGTTCTTC.

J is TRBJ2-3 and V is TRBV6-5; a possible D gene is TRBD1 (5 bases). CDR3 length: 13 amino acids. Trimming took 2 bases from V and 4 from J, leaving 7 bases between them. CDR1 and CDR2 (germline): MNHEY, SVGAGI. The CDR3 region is CASSYRGADTQYF. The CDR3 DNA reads TGTGCCAGCAGTTACAGGGGCGCAGATACGCAGTATTTT.

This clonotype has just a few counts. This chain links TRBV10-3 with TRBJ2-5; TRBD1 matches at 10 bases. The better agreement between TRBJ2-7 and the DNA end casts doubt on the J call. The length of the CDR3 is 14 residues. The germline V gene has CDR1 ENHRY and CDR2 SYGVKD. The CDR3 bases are TGTGCCATCAAAGGGACAGGGGTTTTACACGAGCAGTACTTC. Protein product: CAIKGTGVLHEQYF.